The clone carrying this TCR beta chain was detected ten times or more. What it recognizes is unknown. Template material for amplifying TCR beta CDR3 regions consisted of RNA transcripts. The HTBI primer set was used in a first-round RT-PCR of the TCR CDR3. TCRdb fed the multiplex PCR reads into MiXCR, producing one record per CDR3 protein. This table holds 560,000 or so distinct CDR3 sequences, about 20% found once. Patients were excluded for uncontrolled infection, other autoimmune disease, pregnancy or lactation. These data are taken from a study of T cells in Graves' hyperthyroidism and ophthalmopathy. Study results and limitations: Blood also held most thyroid clonotypes expanded beyond 0.001.

CDR1 and CDR2 from the germline V gene are SGHRS and YFSETQ. This CDR3 is 15 amino acids long. Trimming took 3 bases from V and 9 from J; bases not matched to a gene: 11. This chain uses TRBV5-1 with TRBJ2-1; TRBD2 agrees at 8 bases. The material sequenced was blood. The TCR was taken from a middle-aged man with Graves' ophthalmopathy. The CDR3 sequence: CASSSSRGAGSEQFF. CDR3 bases: TGCGCCAGCAGCTCGTCGCGGGGGGCAGGAAGTGAGCAGTTCTTC.